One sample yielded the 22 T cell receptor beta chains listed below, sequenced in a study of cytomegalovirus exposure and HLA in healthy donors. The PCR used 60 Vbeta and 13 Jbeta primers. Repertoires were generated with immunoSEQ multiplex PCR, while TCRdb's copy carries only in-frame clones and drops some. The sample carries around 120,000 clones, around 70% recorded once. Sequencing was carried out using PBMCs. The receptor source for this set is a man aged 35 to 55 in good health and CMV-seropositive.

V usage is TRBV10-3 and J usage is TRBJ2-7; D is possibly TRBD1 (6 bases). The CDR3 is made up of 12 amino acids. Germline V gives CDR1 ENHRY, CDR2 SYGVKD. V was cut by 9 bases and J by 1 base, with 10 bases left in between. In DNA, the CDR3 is TGTGCCATACAGCAGGGGTCCTACGAGCAGTACTTC. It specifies CAIQQGSYEQYF.

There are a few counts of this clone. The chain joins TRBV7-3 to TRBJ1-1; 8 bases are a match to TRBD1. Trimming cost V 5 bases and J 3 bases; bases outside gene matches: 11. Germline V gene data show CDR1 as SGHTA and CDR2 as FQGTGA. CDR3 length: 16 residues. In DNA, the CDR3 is TGTGCCAGCAGCCCGACCAGGGCAGGGGGCTACACTGAAGCTTTCTTT. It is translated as CASSPTRAGGYTEAFF.

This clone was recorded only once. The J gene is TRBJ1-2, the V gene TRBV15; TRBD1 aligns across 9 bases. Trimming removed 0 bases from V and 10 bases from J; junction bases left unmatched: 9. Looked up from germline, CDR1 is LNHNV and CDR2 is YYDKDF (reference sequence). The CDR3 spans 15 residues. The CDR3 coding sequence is TGTGCCACCAGCAGAGAAGGGACAGGGACCCTCGCCTACACCTTC. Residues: CATSREGTGTLAYTF.

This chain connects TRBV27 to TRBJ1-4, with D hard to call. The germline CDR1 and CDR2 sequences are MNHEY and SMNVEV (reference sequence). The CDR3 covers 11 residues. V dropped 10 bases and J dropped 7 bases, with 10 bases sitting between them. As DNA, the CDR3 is TGTGCCACCTCTCGAGGTGAAAAACTGTTTTTT. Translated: CATSRGEKLFF.

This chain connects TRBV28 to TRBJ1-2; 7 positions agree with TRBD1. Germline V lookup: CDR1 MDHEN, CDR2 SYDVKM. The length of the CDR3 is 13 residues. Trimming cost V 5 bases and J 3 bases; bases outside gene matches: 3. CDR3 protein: CASSGTAYYGYTF. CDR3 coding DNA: TGTGCCAGCAGTGGGACAGCTTACTATGGCTACACCTTC.

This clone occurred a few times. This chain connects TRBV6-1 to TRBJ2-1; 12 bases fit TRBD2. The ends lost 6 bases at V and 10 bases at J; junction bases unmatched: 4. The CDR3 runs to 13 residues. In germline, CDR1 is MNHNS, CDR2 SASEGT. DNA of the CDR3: TGTGCCAGCAGACTAGCGGGAGGAGGCGAGCAGTTCTTC. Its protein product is CASRLAGGGEQFF.

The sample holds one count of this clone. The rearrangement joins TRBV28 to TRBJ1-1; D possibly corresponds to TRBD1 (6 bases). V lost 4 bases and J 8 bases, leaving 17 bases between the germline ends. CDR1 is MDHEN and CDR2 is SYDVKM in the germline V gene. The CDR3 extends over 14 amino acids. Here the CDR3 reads CASSSGGTPREAFF. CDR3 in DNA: TGTGCCAGCAGTTCCGGGGGGACACCCCGGGAAGCTTTCTTT. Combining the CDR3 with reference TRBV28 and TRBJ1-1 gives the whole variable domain DVKVTQSSRYLVKRTGEKVFLECVQDMDHENMFWYRQDPGLGLRLIYFSYDVKMKEKGDIPEGYSVSREKKERFSLILESASTNQTSMYLCASSSGGTPREAFFGQGTRLTVV.

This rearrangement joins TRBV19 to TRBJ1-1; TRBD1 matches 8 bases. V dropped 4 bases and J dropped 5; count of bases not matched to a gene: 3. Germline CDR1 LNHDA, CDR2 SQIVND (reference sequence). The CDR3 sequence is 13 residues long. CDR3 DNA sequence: TGTGCCAGTAGTACAGGGGGCAGGACTGAAGCTTTCTTT. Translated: CASSTGGRTEAFF.

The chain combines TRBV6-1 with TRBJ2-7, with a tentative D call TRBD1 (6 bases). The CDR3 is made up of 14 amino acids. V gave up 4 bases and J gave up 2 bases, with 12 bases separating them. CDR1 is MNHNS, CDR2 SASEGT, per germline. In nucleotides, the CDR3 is TGTGCCAGCAGTGCACAGGGCGCCACCTACGAGCAGTACGTC. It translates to CASSAQGATYEQYV.

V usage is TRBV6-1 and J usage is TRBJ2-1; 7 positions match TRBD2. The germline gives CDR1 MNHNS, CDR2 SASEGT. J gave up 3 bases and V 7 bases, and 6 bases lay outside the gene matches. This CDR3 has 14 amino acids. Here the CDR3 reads CASTGDYFYNEQFF. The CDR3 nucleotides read TGTGCCAGCACCGGGGACTATTTCTACAATGAGCAGTTCTTC.

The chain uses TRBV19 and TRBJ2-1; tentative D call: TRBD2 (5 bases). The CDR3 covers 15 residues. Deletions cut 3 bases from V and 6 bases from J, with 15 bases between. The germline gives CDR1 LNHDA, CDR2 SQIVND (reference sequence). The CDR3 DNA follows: TGTGCCAGTAGTATGGGTAGCGAGGTGGTCAATGAGCAGTTCTTC. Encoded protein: CASSMGSEVVNEQFF.

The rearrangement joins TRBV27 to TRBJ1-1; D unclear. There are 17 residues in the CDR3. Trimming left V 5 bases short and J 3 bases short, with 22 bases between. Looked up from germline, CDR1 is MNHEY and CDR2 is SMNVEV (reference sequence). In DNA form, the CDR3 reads TGTGCCAGCAGTCCCCTGACGGCTACTCCTGGAGACACTGAAGCTTTCTTT. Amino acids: CASSPLTATPGDTEAFF.

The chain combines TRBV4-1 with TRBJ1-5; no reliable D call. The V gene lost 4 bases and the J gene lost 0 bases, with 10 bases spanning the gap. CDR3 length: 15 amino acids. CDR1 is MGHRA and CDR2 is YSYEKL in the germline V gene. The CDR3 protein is CASSPAEVSNQPQHF. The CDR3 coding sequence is TGCGCCAGCAGCCCCGCGGAGGTTAGCAATCAGCCCCAGCATTTT.

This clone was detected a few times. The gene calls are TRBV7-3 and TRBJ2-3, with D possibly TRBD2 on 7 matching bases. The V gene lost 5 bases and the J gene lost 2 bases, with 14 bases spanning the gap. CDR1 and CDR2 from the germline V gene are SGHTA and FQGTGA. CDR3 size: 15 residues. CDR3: CASSARGATTDTQYF. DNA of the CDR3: TGTGCCAGCAGCGCTCGGGGGGCAACCACAGATACGCAGTATTTT.

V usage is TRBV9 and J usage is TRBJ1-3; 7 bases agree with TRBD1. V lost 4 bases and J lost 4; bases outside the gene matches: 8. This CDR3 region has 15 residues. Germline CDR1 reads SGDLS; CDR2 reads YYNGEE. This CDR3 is CASSYGQGEGNTIYF. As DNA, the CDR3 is TGTGCCAGCAGCTACGGTCAGGGGGAGGGAAACACCATATATTTT.

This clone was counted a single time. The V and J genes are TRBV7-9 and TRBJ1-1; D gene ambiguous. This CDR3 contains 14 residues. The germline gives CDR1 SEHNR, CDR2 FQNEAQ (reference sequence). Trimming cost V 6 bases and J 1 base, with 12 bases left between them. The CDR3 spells CASRLSEGNTEAFF. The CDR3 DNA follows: TGTGCCAGCAGACTCAGCGAGGGGAACACTGAAGCTTTCTTT.

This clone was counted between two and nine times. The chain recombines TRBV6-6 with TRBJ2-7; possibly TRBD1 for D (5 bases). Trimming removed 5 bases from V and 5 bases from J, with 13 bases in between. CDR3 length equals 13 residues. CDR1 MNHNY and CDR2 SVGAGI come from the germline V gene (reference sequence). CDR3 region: CASSRQTTDEQYF. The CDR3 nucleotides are TGTGCCAGCAGTAGACAGACGACCGACGAGCAGTACTTC.

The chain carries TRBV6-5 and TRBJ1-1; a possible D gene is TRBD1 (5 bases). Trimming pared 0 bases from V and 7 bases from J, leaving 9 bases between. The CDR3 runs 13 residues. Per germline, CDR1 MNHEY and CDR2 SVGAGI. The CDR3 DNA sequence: TGTGCCAGCAGTTACTCACAGGCGCTTGAAGCTTTCTTT. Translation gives CASSYSQALEAFF.

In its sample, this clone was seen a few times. The CDR3 bases are TGTGCCAGCAGCTTGGCCTCGGTCGAGCAGTTCTTC. Translating gives CASSLASVEQFF. The rearrangement uses TRBV5-4 and TRBJ2-1; no definite D call. CDR1 and CDR2 from the germline V gene are SGHNT and YYREEE (reference sequence). The CDR3 covers 12 residues. V was trimmed by 0 bases and J by 10 bases, leaving 8 bases between them.

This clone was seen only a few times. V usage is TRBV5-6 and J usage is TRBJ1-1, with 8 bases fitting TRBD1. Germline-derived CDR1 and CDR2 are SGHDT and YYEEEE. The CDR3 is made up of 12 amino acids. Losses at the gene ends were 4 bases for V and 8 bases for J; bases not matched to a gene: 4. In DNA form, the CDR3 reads TGTGCCAGCAGCCCGGACAGGGCCGAAGCTTTCTTT. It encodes CASSPDRAEAFF.

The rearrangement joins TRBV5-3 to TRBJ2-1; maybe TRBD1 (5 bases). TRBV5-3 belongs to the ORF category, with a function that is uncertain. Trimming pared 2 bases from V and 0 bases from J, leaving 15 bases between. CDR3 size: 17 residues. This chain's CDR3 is CARSLIRQKSSYNEQFF. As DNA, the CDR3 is TGTGCCAGAAGCTTAATCCGACAGAAGAGCTCCTACAATGAGCAGTTCTTC.

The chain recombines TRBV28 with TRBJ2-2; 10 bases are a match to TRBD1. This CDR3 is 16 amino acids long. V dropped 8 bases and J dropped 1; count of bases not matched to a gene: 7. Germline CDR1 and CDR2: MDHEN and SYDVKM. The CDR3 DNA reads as TGTGCCAGCGTCCGACAGGGGGCAGGGAACACCGGGGAGCTGTTTTTT. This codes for CASVRQGAGNTGELFF.